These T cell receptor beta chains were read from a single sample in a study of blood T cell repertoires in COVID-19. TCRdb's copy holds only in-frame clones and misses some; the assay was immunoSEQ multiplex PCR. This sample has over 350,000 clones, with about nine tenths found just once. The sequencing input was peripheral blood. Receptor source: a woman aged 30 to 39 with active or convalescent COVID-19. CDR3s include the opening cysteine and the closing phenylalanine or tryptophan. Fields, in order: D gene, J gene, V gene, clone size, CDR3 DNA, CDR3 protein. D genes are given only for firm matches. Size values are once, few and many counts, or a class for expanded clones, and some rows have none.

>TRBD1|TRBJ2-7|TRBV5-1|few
TGCGCCAGCAGCTCCGGACAGGGATCCTACGAGCAGTACTTC
CASSSGQGSYEQYF
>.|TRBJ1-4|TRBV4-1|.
TGCGCCAGCAGCCAAGCGGGACATAATGAAAAACTGTTTTTT
CASSQAGHNEKLFF
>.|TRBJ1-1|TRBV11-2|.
TGTGCCAGCAGCTTAGACAGGGATACTGAAGCTTTCTTT
CASSLDRDTEAFF
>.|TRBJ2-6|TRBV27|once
TGTGCCAGCAGCACCTCGGGGTGGGGGGCCAACGTCCTGACTTTC
CASSTSGWGANVLTF
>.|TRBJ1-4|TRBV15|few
TGTGCCACCAGCAGAGATAAAGGGGATAATGAAAAACTGTTTTTT
CATSRDKGDNEKLFF
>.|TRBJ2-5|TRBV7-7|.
TGTGCCAGCAGCTCCCAGGACAGCCAAGAGACCCAGTACTTC
CASSSQDSQETQYF
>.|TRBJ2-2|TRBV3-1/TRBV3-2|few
TGTGCCAGCAGCGATCCTAGTGTAGGAGGGAACACCGGGGAGCTGTTTTTT
CASSDPSVGGNTGELFF
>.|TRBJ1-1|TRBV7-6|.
TGTGCCAGCAGCTTAGAAAGGGGGTCTGAAGCTTTCTTT
CASSLERGSEAFF
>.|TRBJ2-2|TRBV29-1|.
TGCAGCGTGAGGGTCTGGGTCGGGGAGCTGTTTTTT
CSVRVWVGELFF
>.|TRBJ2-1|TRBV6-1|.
TGTGCCACCACTGAAGGTAGCTCCTACAATGAGCAGTTCTTC
CATTEGSSYNEQFF
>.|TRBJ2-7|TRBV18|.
TGTGCCAGCTCAGCCGAGATTGATAGGTACTTC
CASSAEIDRYF
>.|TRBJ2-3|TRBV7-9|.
TGTGCCAGCAGCTTCCTTCGGGAATTGGACACAGATACGCAGTATTTT
CASSFLRELDTDTQYF
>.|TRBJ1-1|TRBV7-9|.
TGTGCCAGCAGCTTATTAGGGAGTATGACTGAAGCTTTCTTT
CASSLLGSMTEAFF
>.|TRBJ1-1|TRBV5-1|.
TGCGCCAGCAGCCCGAACATGAACACTGAAGCTTTCTTT
CASSPNMNTEAFF
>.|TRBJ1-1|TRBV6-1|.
TGTGCCAGCAGTGACGCGTTTATGAACACTGAAGCTTTCTTT
CASSDAFMNTEAFF